This TCR beta chain stems from a study of T cell responses to AZD1222 COVID-19 vaccine. The wider study: Analysis merged second doses at about 4 or about 12 weeks.

Some clones are missing from TCRdb's copy, which holds only in-frame ones; the method was immunoSEQ multiplex PCR. The table lists approximately 190,000 clones, approximately 91% of them singletons. CDR1 and CDR2 (germline): SGHTA, FQGTGA. V lost 2 bases, J lost 1 base, and 5 bases lay in between. This CDR3 is 13 amino acids long. The chain couples TRBV7-3 to TRBJ1-1; D not certain. The clonotype originates from an adult in good health. The sample in question was peripheral blood, obtained on day 0 of AZD1222 vaccination. CDR3 DNA sequence: TGTGCCAGCAGCTTACTCAGGAACACTGAAGCTTTCTTT. Translation: CASSLLRNTEAFF.